The clone carrying this T cell receptor beta chain has more than one count but fewer than ten. Its antigen remains unidentified. CDR3 length equals 11 residues. CDR1 is GTSNPN, CDR2 SVGIG, per germline (reference sequence). With 2 bases removed from V and 8 bases from J, the gap between germline ends came to 9 bases. This sample was included in a study of T cell repertoires in cytomegalovirus infection. The study, taken as a whole, reports: Frequencies of public TCR beta families were cumulated, and this identified carriers of CMV plus the relevant HLA. The response measured ex vivo was dominated by TCR beta clonotypes (HLA-C-restricted and CMV-specific).

TCRdb recomputed calls from the reads with MiXCR, one row per CDR3 protein. The sample contains 480,000 or so distinct CDR3 sequences, about 11% of which appear only once. The chain couples TRBV30 to TRBJ1-2, with a tentative D call TRBD1 (6 bases). The sequenced material came from PBMCs. The receptor was isolated from a human donor in good health (CMV status not recorded). Some clones in this sample may be carry-over from other donors' samples. The CDR3 nucleotides read TGTGCCTGGAGTAGGGACACCGGCTACACCTTC. This encodes CAWSRDTGYTF.